One and the same sample provided the 21 T cell receptor beta chains below, sequenced in a study of somatic mutations in cytotoxic T cells in rheumatoid arthritis. Assay: immunoSEQ multiplex PCR; the TCRdb copy retains only in-frame clones and omits some. Among tens of thousands of clones listed, approximately 80% were seen once. Input material: CD8+ T cells sorted from blood. The receptors stem from an adult with rheumatoid arthritis.

The gene calls are TRBV13 and TRBJ2-3; TRBD2 is a possible D gene (6 bases). This CDR3 region has 15 residues. Germline lookup yields CDR1 PRHDT and CDR2 FYEKMQ (reference sequence). The V end was cut by 3 bases, the J end by 2 bases, with 12 bases between. The CDR3 protein is CASSFGRGYTDTQYF. The CDR3 DNA follows: TGTGCCAGCAGCTTCGGTCGGGGGTACACAGATACGCAGTATTTT. Full variable domain (outside the CDR3, taken from reference TRBV13 and TRBJ2-3): AAGVIQSPRHLIKEKRETATLKCYPIPRHDTVYWYQQGPGQDPQFLISFYEKMQSDKGSIPDRFSAQQFSDYHSELNMSSLELGDSALYFCASSFGRGYTDTQYFGPGTRLTVL.

The chain combines TRBV6-5 with TRBJ1-1, with D tentatively TRBD1 (5 bases). Germline V CDR1 and CDR2: MNHEY, SVGAGI. There are 15 residues in the CDR3. V was clipped by 8 bases and J by 3 bases, with 19 bases between them. The CDR3 DNA sequence: TGTGCCAGCGGCAGGGTAGCGGAAGGCGACACTGAAGCTTTCTTT. Encoded protein: CASGRVAEGDTEAFF.

V usage is TRBV9 and J usage is TRBJ2-7; 7 bases are a match to TRBD1. The CDR3 totals 18 residues. The germline V gene encodes CDR1 SGDLS and CDR2 YYNGEE. J was trimmed by 3 bases and V by 0 bases; bases with no gene match: 15. The CDR3 reads CASSVVLRTGLIYYEQYF. The DNA of the CDR3 is TGTGCCAGCAGCGTAGTTTTAAGGACAGGTCTAATTTACTACGAGCAGTACTTC.

This clone was seen a handful of times. The rearrangement links TRBV27 to TRBJ2-7; D gene ambiguous. The V end was cut by 2 bases, the J end by 3 bases, with 11 bases between. Germline V lookup: CDR1 MNHEY, CDR2 SMNVEV (reference sequence). This CDR3 has 14 amino acids. The CDR3 is CASSLESGFYEQYF. CDR3 DNA sequence: TGTGCCAGCAGTTTAGAATCTGGTTTCTACGAGCAGTACTTC.

The rearrangement joins TRBV4-2 to TRBJ2-7, with 9 bases lining up with TRBD1. J lost 7 bases, V lost 3 bases, and 10 bases had no gene match. The CDR3 covers 15 residues. In germline, CDR1 is LGHNA, CDR2 YNFKEQ. CDR3 in DNA: TGTGCCAGCAGCCACACCGGGAGACAGGGGGATGAGCAGTACTTC. Amino acid sequence: CASSHTGRQGDEQYF.

The rearrangement uses TRBV12-5 and TRBJ1-3; D possibly corresponds to TRBD1 (5 bases). Germline lookup yields CDR1 LGHNT and CDR2 FRNRAP. The CDR3 spans 15 residues. V lost 1 base to trimming and J lost 3 bases, with 10 bases between them. The CDR3 loop reads CASGLEGAFGNTIYF. The CDR3, as DNA: TGTGCTAGTGGTTTGGAAGGGGCGTTTGGAAACACCATATATTTT.

This clone was seen a handful of times. The rearrangement links TRBV12-1 to TRBJ2-7; the listed D gene, TRBD1, was not tested against the DNA. TRBV12-1 is tagged as a pseudogene. The CDR3 has 15 amino acids. CDR3 loop: CASSLGQIVPYEQYF. CDR3 DNA: TGTGCCAGCAGCTTGGGACAGATTGTCCCCTACGAGCAGTACTTC.

V usage is TRBV2 and J usage is TRBJ2-6; TRBD1 might be the D (6 bases). CDR1 is SNHLY, CDR2 FYNNEI, per germline. V was cut by 10 bases and J by 0 bases, with 7 bases left in between. The CDR3 runs to 13 residues. The CDR3 loop reads CANRDSGANVLTF. The CDR3 nucleotides read TGTGCCAACAGGGACTCTGGGGCCAACGTCCTGACTTTC. Looking up the rest from reference TRBV2 and TRBJ2-6 gives the full variable domain: EPEVTQTPSHQVTQMGQEVILRCVPISNHLYFYWYRQILGQKVEFLVSFYNNEISEKSEIFDDQFSVERPDGSNFTLKIRSTKLEDSAMYFCANRDSGANVLTFGAGSRLTVL.

This clone showed up just once. This chain joins TRBV7-6 and TRBJ2-3; 7 bases map to TRBD2. The CDR3 consists of 16 residues. CDR1 is SGHVS and CDR2 is FNYEAQ in the germline V gene. Losses at the gene ends were 1 base for V and 3 bases for J; bases not matched to a gene: 7. The CDR3 sequence: CASSLEGGEGTDTQYF. Here the CDR3 DNA reads TGTGCCAGCAGCTTAGAGGGCGGGGAGGGGACAGATACGCAGTATTTT.

The J gene is TRBJ2-3, the V gene TRBV6-6; 7 bases are a match to TRBD1. Germline V gene data show CDR1 as MNHNY and CDR2 as SVGAGI (reference sequence). The CDR3 totals 15 residues. The V gene end was trimmed by 0 bases and the J gene end by 2 bases; junction bases not matched to a gene: 2. DNA for the CDR3: TGTGCCAGCAGTTACTCGGGACAGCTCACAGATACGCAGTATTTT. Its protein product is CASSYSGQLTDTQYF.

This clone was counted once. This chain connects TRBV6-1 to TRBJ1-4, with 11 bases that match TRBD1. CDR1 MNHNS and CDR2 SASEGT come from the germline V gene. After removal of 11 bases from V and 7 bases from J, the junction contained 12 bases not matched to a gene. The length of the CDR3 is 15 residues. CDR3: CAGGRTGGRTEKLFF. CDR3 sequence (DNA): TGTGCCGGAGGAAGGACAGGGGGCCGGACTGAAAAACTGTTTTTT.

The chain's CDR3 is CAISDRNLGAKNIQYF. In DNA, the CDR3 is TGTGCCATCAGTGATCGAAACCTAGGGGCCAAAAACATTCAGTACTTC. The chain is built from TRBV10-3 and TRBJ2-4, with D unclear. Trimming shortened V by 3 bases and J by 1 base, and 13 bases separated the two germline ends. Germline loops: CDR1 ENHRY, CDR2 SYGVKD. The CDR3 has 16 amino acids.

V is TRBV5-1 and J is TRBJ2-2; 12 nucleotides align to TRBD2. Germline V CDR1 and CDR2: SGHRS, YFSETQ. The CDR3 loop spans 19 amino acids. After removal of 1 base from V and 0 bases from J, the junction contained 7 bases not matched to a gene. The CDR3 loop reads CASSLHLAGGTTNTGELFF. In nucleotides, the CDR3 is TGCGCCAGCAGCTTGCATCTAGCGGGGGGGACTACGAACACCGGGGAGCTGTTTTTT.

The chain has TRBV6-5 and TRBJ2-3, with D possibly being TRBD1 (5 bases). Germline loops: CDR1 MNHEY, CDR2 SVGAGI. The V and J ends lost 4 bases and 2 bases respectively, with 13 bases between them. The CDR3 loop spans 15 amino acids. CDR3 sequence: CASSLTDGYTDTQYF. DNA of the CDR3: TGTGCCAGCAGTTTGACAGATGGATACACAGATACGCAGTATTTT.

Within the sample, this clone is medium-sized (0.01 to 0.1%). The J gene is TRBJ1-5, the V gene TRBV2, with a weak D call TRBD1 (5 bases). V was clipped by 7 bases and J by 6 bases, with 22 bases between them. The CDR3 length is 16 residues. The germline CDR1 and CDR2 sequences are SNHLY and FYNNEI. The CDR3 nucleotides are TGTGCCAGCACGGGGGATAGGGCGCGCGGAGTTCAGCCCCAGCATTTT. It codes for CASTGDRARGVQPQHF.

The genes are TRBV6-1 and TRBJ2-7; perhaps TRBD2 as D (7 bases). Deletions cut 8 bases from V and 5 bases from J, with 19 bases between. This CDR3 is 14 amino acids long. Germline values: CDR1 MNHNS, CDR2 SASEGT. CDR3: CASGGGGQVNEQYF. CDR3 nucleotides: TGTGCCAGCGGAGGGGGGGGCCAAGTCAACGAGCAGTACTTC.

This sequence joins TRBV29-1 and TRBJ2-5; D is undetermined. The CDR3 is 15 amino acids. With 2 bases removed from V and 2 bases from J, the gap between germline ends came to 15 bases. Germline V gene sequence: CDR1 SQVTM, CDR2 ANQGSEA. CDR3 amino acids: CSVEFVSDSQETQYF. The CDR3 nucleotides read TGCAGCGTTGAATTTGTCTCAGACTCGCAAGAGACCCAGTACTTC.

This chain uses TRBV5-4 with TRBJ1-1; D uncertain. This CDR3 has 14 amino acids. Between the trimmed V and J ends, which lost 2 bases and 5 bases, there was a span of 13 bases. The V gene's germline CDR1 is SGHNT and CDR2 YYREEE (reference sequence). The CDR3 sequence is CASSFTRERTEAFF. The DNA for the CDR3 is TGTGCCAGCAGCTTTACAAGGGAGAGGACTGAAGCTTTCTTT.

J is TRBJ2-7 and V is TRBV10-2, with D perhaps matching TRBD2 (6 bases). V was pared by 3 bases and J by 3 bases, with 12 bases between. From germline, CDR1 is WSHSY and CDR2 SAAADI. This CDR3 has 14 residues. The CDR3 here is CASSEWGVLYEQYF. The CDR3 region has the DNA TGCGCCAGCAGTGAATGGGGGGTCCTCTACGAGCAGTACTTC.

The chain has TRBV15 and TRBJ1-1; D may be TRBD1 (6 bases). V shed 1 base and J shed 3 bases, with 12 bases lying between them. The CDR3 contains 15 residues. Looked up from germline, CDR1 is LNHNV and CDR2 is YYDKDF (reference sequence). The CDR3 nucleotides are TGTGCCACCAGCAGAGCACAGGGTATGGACACTGAAGCTTTCTTT. It yields the protein CATSRAQGMDTEAFF. Full variable domain (outside the CDR3, taken from reference TRBV15 and TRBJ1-1): DAMVIQNPRYQVTQFGKPVTLSCSQTLNHNVMYWYQQKSSQAPKLLFHYYDKDFNNEADTPDNFQSRRPNTSFCFLDIRSPGLGDTAMYLCATSRAQGMDTEAFFGQGTRLTVV.

The chain uses TRBV4-1 and TRBJ1-5; 11 bases align to TRBD1. The V gene end was trimmed by 4 bases and the J gene end by 7 bases; junction bases not matched to a gene: 9. The CDR3 spans 16 residues. From germline, CDR1 is MGHRA and CDR2 YSYEKL. The CDR3 coding sequence is TGCGCCAGCAGCCTAAGTTGGACAGGGGGCTTGCAGCCCCAGCATTTT. Protein sequence: CASSLSWTGGLQPQHF.